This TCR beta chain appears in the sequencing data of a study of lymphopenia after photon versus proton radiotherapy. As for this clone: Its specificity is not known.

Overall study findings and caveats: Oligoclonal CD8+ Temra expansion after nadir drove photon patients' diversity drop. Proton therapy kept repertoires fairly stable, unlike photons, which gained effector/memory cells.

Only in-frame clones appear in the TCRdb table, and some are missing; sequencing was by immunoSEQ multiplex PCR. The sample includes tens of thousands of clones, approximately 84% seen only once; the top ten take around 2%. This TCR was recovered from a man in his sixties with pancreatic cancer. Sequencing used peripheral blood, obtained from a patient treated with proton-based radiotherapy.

CDR3 sequence: CASSLAGKTQYF. In DNA, the CDR3 is TGTGCCAGCAGCTTAGCTGGGAAGACCCAGTACTTC. The V gene is TRBV7-8, the J gene TRBJ2-5; D gene unclear. Trimming pared 0 bases from V and 6 bases from J, leaving 5 bases between. The CDR3 runs 12 residues. Germline loops: CDR1 SGHVS, CDR2 FQNEAQ. The full variable domain, rest sourced from reference TRBV7-8 and TRBJ2-5, is GAGVSQSPRYKVAKRGQDVALRCDPISGHVSLFWYQQALGQGPEFLTYFQNEAQLDKSGLPSDRFFAERPEGSVSTLKIQRTQQEDSAVYLCASSLAGKTQYFGPGTRLLVL.